What follows are 3 T cell receptor beta chains derived from one specimen sequenced in a study of technical replicates of blood from a handful of donors. The data were produced by immunoSEQ multiplex PCR, yet TCRdb's version contains in-frame clones alone and is incomplete. The sample yields more than 80,000 clones, approximately 97% seen once. The sample comprised T cells isolated from PBMCs. The receptors here all came from a human donor in good health.

This chain connects TRBV4-1 to TRBJ2-1; 11 bases agree with TRBD2. The CDR3 totals 17 residues. Germline V CDR1 and CDR2: MGHRA, YSYEKL. J lost 3 bases, V lost 0 bases, and 4 bases had no gene match. CDR3 loop: CASSQDDLAGGYNEQFF. CDR3 nucleotide sequence: TGCGCCAGCAGCCAAGATGACCTAGCGGGAGGCTACAATGAGCAGTTCTTC.

This chain joins TRBV28 and TRBJ2-6; D ambiguous. The V and J ends lost 6 bases and 5 bases respectively, with 14 bases between them. CDR3 length equals 15 residues. CDR1 is MDHEN and CDR2 is SYDVKM in the germline V gene. CDR3 residues: CASSVLGDRANVLTF. The CDR3 DNA reads as TGTGCCAGCAGCGTCTTGGGCGACCGGGCCAACGTCCTGACTTTC.

The chain recombines TRBV15 with TRBJ2-2, with D possibly matching TRBD1 (5 bases). The CDR3 is 17 amino acids. Germline V CDR1 and CDR2: LNHNV, YYDKDF (reference sequence). Trimming shortened V by 0 bases and J by 5 bases, and 16 bases separated the two germline ends. CDR3 nucleotides: TGTGCCACCAGCAGAGAAATACCCTTCGCAGGGACCGGGGAGCTGTTTTTT. It is translated as CATSREIPFAGTGELFF.